One sample yielded the 8 T cell receptor beta chains listed below, sequenced in a study of type 1 regulatory T cells (dated by TCRdb to 2020 to 2023). The run used an Illumina MiSeq. TCRdb reworked the public reads: Q25 trimming with fastp, MiXCR clone assembly, productive beta chains retained. CDR3 protein duplicates are merged, each entry listing the most common genes and DNA. The sample includes around 88,000 distinct CDR3 sequences, with roughly 30% observed a single time. 2.2% of the sample lies in the top ten. The sequenced sample was CD4+ T cells, either the whole sample or a sorted fraction (not recorded which). These receptors all stem from a human donor in good health.

The J gene is TRBJ2-7, the V gene TRBV4-2; 8 nucleotides match TRBD2. This CDR3 has 17 amino acids. Germline V gene sequence: CDR1 LGHNA, CDR2 YNFKEQ. V lost 3 bases and J lost 0; bases outside the gene matches: 10. CDR3 bases: TGTGCCAGCAGCCATGAATCAGCGGGAGTTAGCTCCTACGAGCAGTACTTC. It translates to CASSHESAGVSSYEQYF.

The chain has TRBV5-4 and TRBJ2-2, with D perhaps TRBD2 (5 bases). Trimming shortened V by 0 bases and J by 7 bases, and 10 bases separated the two germline ends. Germline V gene data show CDR1 as SGHNT and CDR2 as YYREEE (reference sequence). The CDR3 is made up of 14 amino acids. CDR3 region: CASSLVAGNGELFF. As DNA, the CDR3 is TGTGCCAGCAGCTTGGTTGCGGGCAACGGGGAGCTGTTTTTT. Based on the CDR3 plus reference TRBV5-4 and TRBJ2-2, the full variable domain is ETGVTQSPTHLIKTRGQQVTLRCSSQSGHNTVSWYQQALGQGPQFIFQYYREEENGRGNFPPRFSGLQFPNYSSELNVNALELDDSALYLCASSLVAGNGELFFGEGSRLTVL.

This clonotype was picked up a small number of times. The chain combines TRBV29-1 with TRBJ1-2, with 8 bases aligning to TRBD1. The CDR3 loop spans 11 amino acids. Germline V gene data show CDR1 as SQVTM and CDR2 as ANQGSEA. V shed 7 bases and J 8 bases; nucleotides not matched to a gene: 6. The CDR3 loop reads CSGGQEGGYTF. In DNA form, the CDR3 reads TGCAGCGGGGGACAGGAGGGGGGCTACACCTTC.

This clonotype was seen more than once but under ten times. The V call is TRBV30, the J call TRBJ2-4, with D unresolved. From germline, CDR1 is GTSNPN and CDR2 SVGIG (reference sequence). This CDR3 has 15 residues. Trimming shortened V by 5 bases and J by 1 base, and 15 bases separated the two germline ends. In nucleotides, the CDR3 is TGTGCCTGGGAACGACCCGACGTGGCCAAAAACATTCAGTACTTC. As protein: CAWERPDVAKNIQYF. Together with reference TRBV30 and TRBJ2-4, the CDR3 gives the full variable domain: SQTIHQWPATLVQPVGSPLSLECTVEGTSNPNLYWYRQAAGRGLQLLFYSVGIGQISSEVPQNLSASRPQDRQFILSSKKLLLSDSGFYLCAWERPDVAKNIQYFGAGTRLSVL.

The chain joins TRBV10-3 to TRBJ1-5; a possible D gene is TRBD1 (5 bases). The germline V and J ends were trimmed by 0 bases and 4 bases, with 13 bases remaining between them. The CDR3 spans 16 residues. Germline V CDR1 and CDR2: ENHRY, SYGVKD. The CDR3 reads CAISESRDLENQPQHF. CDR3 DNA: TGTGCCATCAGTGAGTCGAGGGACTTAGAAAATCAGCCCCAGCATTTT.

This chain joins TRBV7-8 and TRBJ2-3; a possible D gene is TRBD2 (6 bases). The ends were cut back, 2 bases at V and 2 bases at J, with 14 bases in the middle. The CDR3 covers 16 residues. Germline assignment: CDR1 SGHVS and CDR2 FQNEAQ. The CDR3, as DNA: TGTGCCAGCAGCTTACTCGGGAGTGTAGACACAGATACGCAGTATTTT. Translation gives CASSLLGSVDTDTQYF.

This clonotype was observed a handful of times. The rearrangement links TRBV10-2 to TRBJ2-1, with 9 bases matching TRBD1. The length of the CDR3 is 15 residues. V lost 10 bases and J lost 9; bases outside the gene matches: 16. Germline V gives CDR1 WSHSY, CDR2 SAAADI. Here the CDR3 reads CATQQPGQGTAEQFF. The CDR3 nucleotides read TGCGCCACCCAACAACCGGGACAGGGTACCGCTGAGCAGTTCTTC.

This chain uses TRBV6-2 or TRBV6-3 with TRBJ1-1, with 9 positions matching TRBD1. Germline V gene lookup returns CDR1 MNHEY and CDR2 SVGEGT. The CDR3 contains 16 residues. The V and J ends lost 6 bases and 1 base, in that order; junction bases with no gene match: 9. CDR3 sequence reads: CASSSQGAVRNTEAFF. The CDR3, as DNA: TGTGCCAGCAGCTCACAGGGGGCGGTCCGGAACACTGAAGCTTTCTTT.